The clone carrying this TCR beta chain was detected a few times. The sample comes from a study of T cell repertoires in cytomegalovirus infection. MiXCR was run by TCRdb on the reads, yielding one entry per CDR3 protein. The sample yields roughly 720,000 distinct CDR3 sequences, less than 40% seen once. The ends were cut back, 3 bases at V and 4 bases at J, with 15 bases in the middle. This CDR3 comprises 15 residues. Germline CDR1 and CDR2: MNHNS and SASEGT. This sequence joins TRBV6-1 and TRBJ1-1; D unresolved. Sample: PBMCs. This sequence was found in a human donor in good health (CMV status not recorded). Some clones in this sample may be carry-over from other donors' samples. The CDR3 nucleotides are TGTGCCAGCAGTGACGGAACGCCGGATGGCACTGAAGCTTTCTTT. Encoded protein: CASSDGTPDGTEAFF.